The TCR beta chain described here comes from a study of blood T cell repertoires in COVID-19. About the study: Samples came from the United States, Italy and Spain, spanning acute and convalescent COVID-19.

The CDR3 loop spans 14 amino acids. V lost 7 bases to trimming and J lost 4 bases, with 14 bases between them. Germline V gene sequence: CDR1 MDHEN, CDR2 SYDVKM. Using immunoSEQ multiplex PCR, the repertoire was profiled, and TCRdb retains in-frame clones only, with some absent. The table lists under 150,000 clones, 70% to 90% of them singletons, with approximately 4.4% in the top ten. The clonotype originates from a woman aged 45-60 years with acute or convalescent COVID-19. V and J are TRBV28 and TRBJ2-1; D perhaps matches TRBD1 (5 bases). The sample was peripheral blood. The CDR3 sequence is CASTPGSAYNEQFF. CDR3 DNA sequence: TGTGCCAGCACCCCAGGGTCGGCTTACAATGAGCAGTTCTTC.